The entry below gives a single T cell receptor (beta chain) sequence along with its context. The CDR3 contains 13 residues. Germline V gene data show CDR1 as SNHLY and CDR2 as FYNNEI. V was shortened by 8 bases and J by 0 bases, with 10 bases between the two germline ends. The sample comes from a study of CD8 T cells in Susac syndrome. Random hexamers were used to reverse transcribe roughly 0.5 to 1 ug of RNA. TCRdb re-called the immunoSEQ multiplex PCR reads with MiXCR, one entry per CDR3 protein. The sample has about 69,000 distinct CDR3 sequences, around 93% seen once. The gene calls are TRBV2 and TRBJ1-1, with D unresolved. The source is a human donor in good health. The sequencing sample was made of CD8+ T cells from PBMCs. In DNA form, the CDR3 reads TGTGCCAGCGGAGGCCTTATGAACACTGAAGCTTTCTTT. Protein sequence: CASGGLMNTEAFF.